A selection of T cell receptor beta chains follows, all from one sample in a study of post-analysis software for immune sequencing data. TCRdb recomputed calls from the PCR reads with MiXCR, one row per CDR3 protein. The table shows 600,000 to 700,000 distinct CDR3 sequences, with approximately 59% occurring only once. Sequenced material: blood. These receptors were collected from a girl aged 2-15 years with multiple sclerosis. The CDR3 runs from the conserved cysteine through the conserved F or W. The D gene is left open where the match is weak. The size entry is marked missing in some rows and otherwise reads once, few, many or a size class.

.,.,TRBJ1-1,TRBV7-9,TGTGCCAGCAGCTTAGCGATTGAAGGGGCCAACACTGAAGCTTTCTTT,CASSLAIEGANTEAFF
.,TRBD2,TRBJ2-2,TRBV20-1,TGCAGTGGGCTAGCGGGAGTCACCGGGGAGCTGTTTTTT,CSGLAGVTGELFF
.,TRBD2,TRBJ2-3,TRBV5-5,TGTGCCAGCAGCTTGACCGGGACTAGCGGGGTGGATACGCAGTATTTT,CASSLTGTSGVDTQYF
.,.,TRBJ2-7,TRBV25-1,TGTGCCAGCAGTGAATCCGGAGACCCGTGGTACTTC,CASSESGDPWYF
few,TRBD2,TRBJ2-5,TRBV2,TGTGCCGCGGGACTAGCGGGAAATGTAGGAGAGACCCAGTACTTC,CAAGLAGNVGETQYF
.,TRBD2,TRBJ2-4,TRBV20-1,TGCAGTGCTAGTCCCCTCGGTGGGAGCGGGAGGGACAAAAACATTCAGTACTTC,CSASPLGGSGRDKNIQYF
few,.,TRBJ2-3,TRBV11-2,TGTGCCAGCAGCTTAGCGGGGCAGTACACAGATACGCAGTATTTT,CASSLAGQYTDTQYF
.,TRBD1,TRBJ2-3,TRBV5-1,TGCGCCAGCAGCCCTGGGGGACAGGGGCCCACAGATACGCAGTATTTT,CASSPGGQGPTDTQYF
.,TRBD2,TRBJ2-7,TRBV2,TGTGCCAGCCAACGTACTAGCGGGAACTACGAGCAGTACTTC,CASQRTSGNYEQYF
few,TRBD2,TRBJ2-1,TRBV11-2,TGTGCCAGCAGTCCGACTAGCGGGAGCTTGGAGCAGTTCTTC,CASSPTSGSLEQFF
.,.,TRBJ1-2,TRBV30,TGTGCCTGGAGTGTACTTAAGGGAGCAGGCTACACCTTC,CAWSVLKGAGYTF
.,TRBD1,TRBJ1-1,TRBV18,TGTGCCAGCTCACCACCGGGACAGGACTACGCTTTCTTT,CASSPPGQDYAFF
.,.,TRBJ1-2,TRBV6-5,TGTGCCAGCAGTCCTGGGATTCGGGCCTCCTATGGCTACACCTTC,CASSPGIRASYGYTF
.,.,TRBJ2-7,TRBV25-1,TGTGCCAGCAGTGAACCGGGACCCCTTACCTACGAGCAGTACTTC,CASSEPGPLTYEQYF
.,TRBD1,TRBJ2-7,TRBV6-1,TGTGCCAGCAGCGTAATCTGGGGACAGGGACGCGAGCAGTACTTC,CASSVIWGQGREQYF
.,.,TRBJ2-5,TRBV2,TGTGCCAGCTGTGGCAGCCACCAAGAGACCCAGTACTTC,CASCGSHQETQYF
.,.,TRBJ2-1,TRBV6-5,TGTGCCAGCAGTTACTTGGGGGACCCCAATGAGCAGTTCTTC,CASSYLGDPNEQFF
.,.,TRBJ2-3,TRBV7-2,TGTGCCAGCAGCCCCCTCCTACCAAATACGCAGTATTTT,CASSPLLPNTQYF
.,.,TRBJ1-2,TRBV7-2,TGTGCCAGCAGCCCCCAGCCCTATGGCTACACCTTC,CASSPQPYGYTF
.,TRBD2,TRBJ2-1,TRBV3-1,TGTGCCAGCAGCCAAGAGCGGGAGAATGAGCAGTTCTTC,CASSQERENEQFF
.,.,TRBJ1-1,TRBV29-1,TGCAGCGTACAAGGAGGGGGACAAGAAGCTTTCTTT,CSVQGGGQEAFF
once,.,TRBJ2-5,TRBV6-2/TRBV6-3,TGTGCCAGCACCTCAGTCCGGGAAGAGACCCAGTACTTC,CASTSVREETQYF
.,.,TRBJ2-5,TRBV29-1,TGCAGCGTTGTTGGCGGCATGCGAGAGACCCAGTACTTC,CSVVGGMRETQYF
few,TRBD1,TRBJ2-7,TRBV4-1,TGCGCCAGCAGCCCTCTTTTGACAGGGGGCATGTCCTACGAGCAGTACTTC,CASSPLLTGGMSYEQYF
.,.,TRBJ1-5,TRBV6-2/TRBV6-3,TGTGCCAGCAGGGGCCCCTTCAATCAGCCCCAGCATTTT,CASRGPFNQPQHF
few,TRBD1,TRBJ1-5,TRBV20-1,TGCAGTGCTACCGAAGGACAGGGTATACAGCCCCAGCATTTT,CSATEGQGIQPQHF
once,.,TRBJ1-1,TRBV15,TGTGCCACCAGCAGAGTGGGGGAGAGGGCTGAAGTTTTCTTT,CATSRVGERAEVFF
.,TRBD1,TRBJ2-7,TRBV28,TGTGCCAGTCGGCGGACAGGGAACTACGAGCAGTACTTC,CASRRTGNYEQYF
.,.,TRBJ2-1,TRBV20-1,TGCAGTGCTAGAGTAACAGGGATAAGTGAGCAGTTCTTC,CSARVTGISEQFF
.,TRBD2,TRBJ2-3,TRBV7-2,TGTGCCAGCAGCTCGGGACTAAACACAGATACGCAGTATTTT,CASSSGLNTDTQYF
.,.,TRBJ2-1,TRBV7-2,TGTGCCAGCAGCTTTAGCGACTCCTACAATGAGCAGTTCTTC,CASSFSDSYNEQFF
.,.,TRBJ1-2,TRBV12-3/TRBV12-4,TGTGCCAGCAGTTTTAAGGCAATTAACTATGGCTACACCTTC,CASSFKAINYGYTF
.,.,TRBJ1-5,TRBV7-2,TGTGCCAGCGGATCGACGGTCACTGCTCAGCCCCAGCATTTT,CASGSTVTAQPQHF
.,.,TRBJ2-7,TRBV5-1,TGCGCCAGCAGCTTGGAACTAGCTTTCGAGCAGTACTTC,CASSLELAFEQYF
.,.,TRBJ2-1,TRBV4-1,TGCGCCAGCAGCCCCATAAGCCACTCCTACAATGAGCAGTTCTTC,CASSPISHSYNEQFF
.,.,TRBJ1-4,TRBV20-1,TGCAGTGCGGCGCTCGCCGCAACTAATGAAAAACTGTTTTTT,CSAALAATNEKLFF
.,.,TRBJ1-2,TRBV12-3/TRBV12-4,TGTGCCAGCAGTGGGGACAAGATAGGCTACACCTTC,CASSGDKIGYTF
.,.,TRBJ2-1,TRBV7-9,TGTGCCAGCAGCTTATATGAGCAGTTCTTC,CASSLYEQFF
.,TRBD2,TRBJ2-7,TRBV7-2,TGTGCCAGCAGCTTAGCGACTAGCGGGAAATACGAGCAGTACTTC,CASSLATSGKYEQYF
.,TRBD1,TRBJ2-1,TRBV15,TGTGCCACCAGCCTAGACAGGGGACCTTACAATGAGCAGTTCTTC,CATSLDRGPYNEQFF
.,TRBD1,TRBJ1-2,TRBV10-2,TGCGCCAGCAGTGAGACCCCCAGGACAGGGCGATATGGCTACACCTTC,CASSETPRTGRYGYTF
.,TRBD2,TRBJ2-3,TRBV20-1,TGCAGTGCTGGTACGGCTAGCGGGGATTGGACAGATACGCAGTATTTT,CSAGTASGDWTDTQYF
.,TRBD2,TRBJ2-3,TRBV20-1,TGCAGTGCCCCGACTATAGCGGGGGGGCCGTTTGATACGCAGTATTTT,CSAPTIAGGPFDTQYF
.,TRBD2,TRBJ2-7,TRBV11-2,TGTGCCAGCAGCTTAGCAGCGGGGGGCGCCTACGAGCAGTACTTC,CASSLAAGGAYEQYF
.,TRBD2,TRBJ2-1,TRBV5-1,TGCGCCAGCAGCTGGACGGGACTAGCGGACCACAATGAGCAGTTCTTC,CASSWTGLADHNEQFF
.,.,TRBJ2-3,TRBV12-3/TRBV12-4,TGTGCCACCTCAGTCCTCCGACGCACAGATGCGCAGTATTTT,CATSVLRRTDAQYF
few,TRBD1,TRBJ2-1,TRBV5-1,TGCGCCAGTAAAATTAGACAGGGCCTCTCCTACAATGAGCAGTTCTTC,CASKIRQGLSYNEQFF
.,.,TRBJ1-2,TRBV12-3/TRBV12-4,TGTGCCAGCAGTCGAACCGGGACACACTACACCTTC,CASSRTGTHYTF
few,.,TRBJ2-5,TRBV29-1,TGCAGCGTTGAAACGGGCACCCAAGAGACCCAGTACTTC,CSVETGTQETQYF
few,.,TRBJ2-7,TRBV7-2,TGTGCCAGCAGCCCCCGAGGACAGACCTACGAGCAGTACTTC,CASSPRGQTYEQYF